This T cell receptor (beta chain) is drawn from a study of blood T cell repertoires in COVID-19. Study in general: Donors in the United States, Italy and Spain gave samples during acute or convalescent COVID-19.

The CDR3 loop spans 16 amino acids. Per germline, CDR1 MNHEY and CDR2 SVGEGT. Trimming removed 5 bases from V and 4 bases from J; junction bases left unmatched: 8. Generated by immunoSEQ multiplex PCR, the TCRdb table keeps only in-frame clones and is missing some. This table holds 100,000 to 150,000 clones, around four fifths found once. The chain has TRBV6-2 or TRBV6-3 and TRBJ2-7, with 13 bases matching TRBD2. What was sequenced was peripheral blood. This receptor was taken from a human donor in a cohort sampled during active COVID-19. The CDR3 sequence: CASSDRTSGSMYEQYF. As DNA, the CDR3 is TGTGCCAGCAGTGACCGGACTAGCGGGAGTATGTACGAGCAGTACTTC.